These 27 T cell receptor beta chains share one sample of origin, sequenced in a study of control samples from healthy donors and cancer patients. The protocol was immunoSEQ multiplex PCR, while the TCRdb copy is restricted to in-frame clones and leaves out a portion. The sample contains some 120,000 clones, approximately 94% of which appear only once. Sequencing was performed on PBMCs. The receptor set was obtained from a man in his fifties or sixties with head and neck cancer.

On this clone: This specimen includes other DNA sequences encoding the same CDR3. This chain links TRBV13 with TRBJ2-7; D is possibly TRBD1 (5 bases). CDR1 PRHDT and CDR2 FYEKMQ come from the germline V gene (reference sequence). V was trimmed by 0 bases and J by 3 bases, leaving 6 bases between them. The CDR3 spans 13 residues. Here the CDR3 reads CASSLGTDYEQYF. In nucleotides, the CDR3 is TGTGCCAGCAGCTTAGGGACAGACTACGAGCAGTACTTC.

The chain combines TRBV15 with TRBJ1-5; D gene ambiguous. The CDR3 has 15 amino acids. The germline V gene has CDR1 LNHNV and CDR2 YYDKDF (reference sequence). Between the trimmed V and J ends, which lost 0 bases and 5 bases, there was a span of 11 bases. This CDR3 reads CATSRDRAQYQPQHF. CDR3 nucleotide sequence: TGTGCCACCAGCAGAGACCGGGCACAGTATCAGCCCCAGCATTTT.

The chain has TRBV4-2 and TRBJ2-3; D ambiguous. The V and J ends lost 0 bases and 1 base respectively, with 14 bases between them. CDR1 LGHNA and CDR2 YNFKEQ come from the germline V gene. CDR3 length: 17 amino acids. In DNA form, the CDR3 reads TGTGCCAGCAGCCAAGACAATGCGGCGGAAGGCACAGATACGCAGTATTTT. The encoded protein is CASSQDNAAEGTDTQYF.

This rearrangement joins TRBV6-5 to TRBJ1-1, with D maybe TRBD1 (6 bases). CDR1 is MNHEY, CDR2 SVGAGI, per germline. V dropped 4 bases and J dropped 4 bases, with 16 bases sitting between them. This CDR3 comprises 15 residues. This chain's CDR3 is CASSSQGKLGTEAFF. Written as DNA, the CDR3 is TGTGCCAGCAGTTCTCAGGGGAAGCTCGGCACTGAAGCTTTCTTT.

The count of this clone is one. The chain couples TRBV11-3 to TRBJ2-7; D assignment may be TRBD1 or TRBD2 (5 bases each). V was trimmed by 4 bases and J by 3 bases, leaving 13 bases between them. The V gene's germline CDR1 is SGHNT and CDR2 YENEEA. The length of the CDR3 is 14 residues. CDR3: CASSYGTGNYEQYF. DNA for the CDR3: TGTGCCAGCAGCTACGGGACGGGAAACTACGAGCAGTACTTC.

The CDR3 DNA sequence: TGTGCCAGCAGCTTCGAACAGATAACTAACTATGGCTACACCTTC. Protein: CASSFEQITNYGYTF. This rearrangement joins TRBV7-2 to TRBJ1-2; D is unresolved. Per the germline V gene, CDR1 is SGHTA and CDR2 is FQGNSA. With 3 bases removed from V and 0 bases from J, the gap between germline ends came to 11 bases. The CDR3 sequence is 15 residues long.

This chain connects TRBV15 to TRBJ1-2, with no clear D. The CDR3 consists of 14 residues. Between the trimmed V and J ends, which lost 3 bases and 4 bases, there was a span of 12 bases. The germline V gene encodes CDR1 LNHNV and CDR2 YYDKDF (reference sequence). CDR3 DNA: TGTGCCACCAGCAGCGCTGGCTGGAGCTATGGCTACACCTTC. Translating gives CATSSAGWSYGYTF. Based on the CDR3 plus reference TRBV15 and TRBJ1-2, the full variable domain is DAMVIQNPRYQVTQFGKPVTLSCSQTLNHNVMYWYQQKSSQAPKLLFHYYDKDFNNEADTPDNFQSRRPNTSFCFLDIRSPGLGDTAMYLCATSSAGWSYGYTFGSGTRLTVV.

This sequence joins TRBV27 and TRBJ1-6; D is uncertain. CDR1 MNHEY and CDR2 SMNVEV come from the germline V gene (reference sequence). The V gene lost 2 bases and the J gene lost 11 bases, with 10 bases spanning the gap. This CDR3 has 13 amino acids. The CDR3 protein is CASSLRSRTPLHF. For the CDR3, the DNA is TGTGCCAGCAGTTTACGGAGTAGGACACCCCTCCACTTT.

The chain uses TRBV5-1 and TRBJ1-1; 7 bases line up with TRBD1. V lost 5 bases to trimming and J lost 3 bases; unmatched junction nucleotides: 4. Per the germline V gene, CDR1 is SGHRS and CDR2 is YFSETQ. CDR3 length: 13 residues. CDR3 amino acids: CASRWGQHTEAFF. The CDR3 DNA reads TGCGCCAGCAGGTGGGGACAGCACACTGAAGCTTTCTTT.

The chain couples TRBV3-1 (or the pseudogene TRBV3-2) to TRBJ2-1; D gene uncertain. This CDR3 spans 13 amino acids. Germline CDR1 and CDR2: LGHDT and YNNKEL (reference sequence). Trimming took off 0 bases at V and 9 bases at J, with 9 bases between the two ends. CDR3 DNA: TGTGCCAGCAGCCAAGATTTGGGCGGTGAGCAGTTCTTC. This codes for CASSQDLGGEQFF.

As for this clone: Different DNA sequences within this sample yield the same CDR3. This chain links TRBV2 with TRBJ1-5; D unresolved. CDR1 SNHLY and CDR2 FYNNEI come from the germline V gene. V was clipped by 6 bases and J by 7 bases, with 7 bases between them. The CDR3 loop spans 11 amino acids. The DNA for the CDR3 is TGTGCCAGCAGGGCGGGACAGCCCCAGCATTTT. Its translation is CASRAGQPQHF. The complete variable domain, with remaining parts taken from reference TRBV2 and TRBJ1-5, reads EPEVTQTPSHQVTQMGQEVILRCVPISNHLYFYWYRQILGQKVEFLVSFYNNEISEKSEIFDDQFSVERPDGSNFTLKIRSTKLEDSAMYFCASRAGQPQHFGDGTRLSIL.

The V call is TRBV4-3, the J call TRBJ2-3; TRBD2 aligns across 10 bases. Trimming took 0 bases from V and 1 from J; bases not matched to a gene: 1. This CDR3 region has 16 residues. Germline V gene sequence: CDR1 LGHNA, CDR2 YSLEER. The CDR3 coding sequence is TGCGCCAGCAGCCAAGATCTAGCGGGGGGCACAGATACGCAGTATTTT. Amino acids: CASSQDLAGGTDTQYF.

This chain connects TRBV7-2 to TRBJ2-5, with D hard to call. The CDR3 loop spans 16 amino acids. CDR1 is SGHTA, CDR2 FQGNSA, per germline. The V end was cut by 5 bases, the J end by 3 bases, with 19 bases between. The CDR3 nucleotides read TGTGCCAGCAGCCGGTACCCGTCAGGATCCAAAGAGACCCAGTACTTC. It codes for CASSRYPSGSKETQYF.

The chain employs TRBV19 and TRBJ2-7; D remains ambiguous. The CDR3 has 14 residues. CDR1 and CDR2 (germline): LNHDA, SQIVND (reference sequence). Trimming left V 5 bases short and J 0 bases short, with 11 bases between. The DNA of the CDR3 is TGTGCCAGTAGTCCCAGACCCGACTCCTACGAGCAGTACTTC. Protein sequence: CASSPRPDSYEQYF.

This chain connects TRBV27 to TRBJ2-3; 12 nucleotides agree with TRBD2. CDR1 and CDR2 from the germline V gene are MNHEY and SMNVEV (reference sequence). Trimming at V came to 7 bases and at J to 8 bases, leaving 10 bases not matched to a gene. The CDR3 sequence is 15 residues long. The CDR3 loop reads CASTTVASGGGTQYF. CDR3 nucleotides: TGTGCCAGCACCACTGTGGCTAGCGGGGGGGGTACGCAGTATTTT.

The chain links TRBV6-2 or TRBV6-3 to TRBJ2-3, with a tentative D call TRBD1 (5 bases). Deletions cut 6 bases from V and 11 bases from J, with 15 bases between. Germline lookup yields CDR1 MNHEY and CDR2 SVGEGT. The CDR3 has 12 residues. CDR3 nucleotide sequence: TGTGCCAGCAGCCCAGTGGGGCGCGTGCAGTATTTT. Protein sequence: CASSPVGRVQYF.

This clone was seen just once. The genes are TRBV6-6 and TRBJ2-3, with 7 nucleotides matching TRBD2. CDR3 length equals 14 residues. Germline CDR1 MNHNY, CDR2 SVGAGI (reference sequence). V lost 6 bases and J lost 1; bases outside the gene matches: 4. CDR3 amino acids: CASRPGGGTDTQYF. For the CDR3, the DNA is TGTGCCAGCAGGCCGGGGGGTGGCACAGATACGCAGTATTTT.

About this clone: Mismatch with germline at one junction end may stem from a read error. This chain connects TRBV6-5 to TRBJ2-7; 8 positions match TRBD1. This CDR3 comprises 15 residues. Germline CDR1 and CDR2: MNHEY and SVGAGI. DNA of the CDR3: TGTGCCAGCGGTTACTCGGACAGGGAATACGGCGAGCAGTACTTC. Amino acids: CASGYSDREYGEQYF.

This clone was detected once. The chain has TRBV10-3 and TRBJ2-7, with TRBD1 matching 8 bases. In germline, CDR1 is ENHRY, CDR2 SYGVKD. This CDR3 contains 13 residues. J lost 2 bases, V lost 7 bases, and 4 bases had no gene match. The CDR3, as DNA: TGTGCCATCAAGAGGACAGGGCCCTACGAGCAGTACTTC. Translation gives CAIKRTGPYEQYF.

The genes are TRBV20-1 and TRBJ2-3, with a tentative D call TRBD2 (5 bases). Per the germline V gene, CDR1 is DFQATT and CDR2 is SNEGSKA (reference sequence). The CDR3 is made up of 11 amino acids. V was pared by 6 bases and J by 6 bases, with 10 bases between. As DNA, the CDR3 is TGCAGTGCCCAGCGAGGGGATACGCAGTATTTT. Protein sequence: CSAQRGDTQYF.

The chain combines TRBV11-2 with TRBJ1-5; D gene uncertain. Germline V gene lookup returns CDR1 SGHAT and CDR2 FQNNGV. This CDR3 is 13 amino acids long. Trimming removed 5 bases at V and 3 bases at J, with 8 bases between. CDR3 in DNA: TGTGCCAGCAGCCTTGGGCTCAATCAGCCCCAGCATTTT. Its protein product is CASSLGLNQPQHF.

The chain couples TRBV5-1 to TRBJ2-7; D gene unclear. From germline, CDR1 is SGHRS and CDR2 YFSETQ. This CDR3 has 14 amino acids. Trimming cost V 5 bases and J 0 bases, with 12 bases left between them. The chain's CDR3 is CASSPDGSSYEQYF. In nucleotides, the CDR3 is TGCGCCAGCAGTCCTGACGGCAGCTCCTACGAGCAGTACTTC.

J is TRBJ2-1 and V is TRBV11-2; weak D call: TRBD2 (7 bases). The germline CDR1 and CDR2 sequences are SGHAT and FQNNGV. V lost 0 bases, J lost 8 bases, and 14 bases lay in between. The CDR3 is 15 amino acids. CDR3 coding DNA: TGTGCCAGCAGCTTAGAGGGGGGGCCTTGGGATGAGCAGTTCTTC. It translates to CASSLEGGPWDEQFF.

This chain joins TRBV24-1 and TRBJ1-2; 7 bases fit TRBD1. J gave up 7 bases and V 4 bases, and 5 bases lay outside the gene matches. CDR1 is KGHDR and CDR2 is SFDVKD in the germline V gene. The CDR3 is 13 amino acids. The CDR3 nucleotides read TGTGCCACCAGTGACCCGAGACAGGGTGGCTACACCTTC. This sequence encodes CATSDPRQGGYTF.

The CDR3 sequence: CASSRSSTDTQYF. CDR3 coding DNA: TGTGCCAGCAGCCGCTCTAGCACAGATACGCAGTATTTT. The V call is TRBV3-1 (or the pseudogene TRBV3-2), the J call TRBJ2-3; D is uncertain. The CDR3 runs to 13 residues. V lost 4 bases and J 0 bases, leaving 5 bases between the germline ends. Germline V gene data show CDR1 as LGHDT and CDR2 as YNNKEL (reference sequence).

Here the CDR3 DNA reads TGTGCCAGCCGGGGGTGGAGGGCAAACACCGGGGAGCTGTTTTTT. Translated: CASRGWRANTGELFF. J is TRBJ2-2 and V is TRBV3-1 (or the pseudogene TRBV3-2); maybe TRBD2 (6 bases). Germline loops: CDR1 LGHDT, CDR2 YNNKEL (reference sequence). With 8 bases removed from V and 2 bases from J, the gap between germline ends came to 15 bases. The length of the CDR3 is 15 residues.

The chain has TRBV19 and TRBJ2-2, with no clear D. The CDR3 is 15 amino acids. V lost 5 bases to trimming and J lost 7 bases, with 17 bases between them. Germline assignment: CDR1 LNHDA and CDR2 SQIVND (reference sequence). The CDR3 DNA is TGTGCCAGTAGTGTAGTAGTAAAGTATGGCGGGGAGCTGTTTTTT. Translated: CASSVVVKYGGELFF.